The 17 T cell receptor beta chains given below trace back to one sample, sequenced in a study of molecular identifiers for immune sequencing clone quantification. TCRdb reprocessed the PCR reads with MiXCR, giving one entry per CDR3 protein. Of around 460,000 distinct CDR3 sequences in the sample, approximately 25% were seen once. The sample comprised naive CD8+ T cells from blood, with Jurkat cell RNA spiked in. As for subset: FACS-sorted CD8+CD4-CCR7+CD45RA+ naive T cells. The origin of the receptors is a human donor in good health. Some libraries in this study had Jurkat cell RNA spiked in.

About this clonotype itself: An end of the junction differs from the germline gene, which may be a read error. The chain joins TRBV29-1 to TRBJ2-2; D is possibly TRBD1 or TRBD2 (5 bases each). Germline V gives CDR1 SQVTM, CDR2 ANQGSEA. The CDR3 is 17 amino acids. The CDR3 loop is CSVEVWDGESNSGELFF. In nucleotides, the CDR3 is TGCAGCGTTGAAGTCTGGGACGGAGAATCTAACAGCGGGGAGCTGTTTTTT.

The sample holds a few counts of this clonotype. This chain joins TRBV10-2 and TRBJ1-1; D uncertain. V dropped 3 bases and J dropped 4 bases, with 18 bases sitting between them. The V gene's germline CDR1 is WSHSY and CDR2 SAAADI. The CDR3 extends over 16 amino acids. The CDR3 loop is CASSDSQVGSSTEAFF. The CDR3 coding sequence is TGCGCCAGCAGTGATTCGCAGGTTGGAAGTAGCACTGAAGCTTTCTTT.

This clonotype turned up a few times. This chain joins TRBV11-2 and TRBJ2-3; TRBD2 agrees at 8 bases. The V and J ends lost 1 base and 8 bases, in that order; junction bases with no gene match: 11. The germline V gene has CDR1 SGHAT and CDR2 FQNNGV. The CDR3 runs 16 residues. For the CDR3, the DNA is TGTGCCAGCAGCTTAGCGGAGGGACTAGTTGCAGCTACGCAGTATTTT. Amino acid sequence: CASSLAEGLVAATQYF.

On this clonotype: The junction does not match germline at one end; this may be a read error. The V call is TRBV5-3, the J call TRBJ2-3; tentatively, D is TRBD1 or TRBD2 (6 bases each). TRBV5-3 is noted as an ORF with a role that remains uncertain. The CDR3 has 14 residues. CDR3 in amino acids: CASSLDRGPDTPSF. The DNA of the CDR3 is TGTGCCAGCAGCTTAGATCGGGGGCCAGATACGCCGTCTTTT.

The J gene is TRBJ2-1, the V gene TRBV7-3, with TRBD2 matching over 15 bases. Trimming cost V 0 bases and J 10 bases; bases outside gene matches: 7. This CDR3 has 17 residues. The germline CDR1 and CDR2 sequences are SGHTA and FQGTGA. In nucleotides, the CDR3 is TGTGCCAGCAGCTTAACTGGACTAGCGGGAGGGTTAAACGAGCAGTTCTTC. This codes for CASSLTGLAGGLNEQFF.

Ten or more counts support this clonotype. The rearrangement links TRBV14 to TRBJ1-5, with D perhaps TRBD1 (5 bases). From germline, CDR1 is SGHDN and CDR2 FVKESK. The V end was cut by 0 bases, the J end by 6 bases, with 18 bases between. The CDR3 loop spans 17 amino acids. CDR3 in DNA: TGTGCCAGCAGCCAAGAAGGGACCAGGCAAAGCGGTCAGCCCCAGCATTTT. Protein: CASSQEGTRQSGQPQHF.

Only a few counts were recorded for this clonotype. This chain joins TRBV5-1 and TRBJ2-7; tentatively, D is TRBD2 (7 bases). CDR1 is SGHRS and CDR2 is YFSETQ in the germline V gene. The V end was cut by 4 bases, the J end by 5 bases, with 16 bases between. CDR3 length: 14 amino acids. CDR3 in DNA: TGCGCCAGCAGCCCGGGGCGGGGGCACGACGAGCAGTACTTC. Translating gives CASSPGRGHDEQYF.

The V call is TRBV27, the J call TRBJ1-6, with D unresolved. The CDR3 runs 13 residues. Per the germline V gene, CDR1 is MNHEY and CDR2 is SMNVEV (reference sequence). The germline V and J ends were trimmed by 5 bases and 6 bases, with 8 bases remaining between them. The chain's CDR3 is CASSLQINSPLHF. The CDR3 nucleotides are TGTGCCAGCAGTCTTCAGATTAATTCACCCCTCCACTTT.

About this clonotype: Just one base apart from a much larger clone, this may be a read error. The gene calls are TRBV29-1 and TRBJ1-4; no clear D gene. The germline gives CDR1 SQVTM, CDR2 ANQGSEA. The CDR3 contains 14 residues. Deletions cut 6 bases from V and 0 bases from J, with 11 bases between. The CDR3 DNA sequence: TGCAGCGTCCTTCGATCGGCAACTAATGAAAAACTGTTTTTT. Its protein is CSVLRSATNEKLFF.

This sequence joins TRBV5-6 and TRBJ2-7; D remains ambiguous. The CDR3 is 13 residues long. Trimming took 2 bases from V and 2 from J, leaving 8 bases between them. Germline CDR1 is SGHDT and CDR2 is YYEEEE. The CDR3 nucleotides are TGTGCCAGCAGCTTCAGTCAGACCTACGAGCAGTACTTC. Translation: CASSFSQTYEQYF.

The table lists this clonotype with many counts. The chain is built from TRBV7-8 and TRBJ1-1; D is ambiguous. CDR3 size: 16 residues. V was shortened by 10 bases and J by 8 bases, with 29 bases between the two germline ends. Germline V gene data show CDR1 as SGHVS and CDR2 as FQNEAQ. The CDR3 is CAIWLSSRLGKTEAFF. DNA for the CDR3: TGTGCCATCTGGCTTAGCTCGAGGTTGGGGAAAACCGAAGCTTTCTTT.

This clonotype came up a few times. This chain joins TRBV30 and TRBJ2-3, with D hard to call. The CDR3 length is 14 residues. Trimming removed 3 bases at V and 0 bases at J, with 10 bases between. Germline V gives CDR1 GTSNPN, CDR2 SVGIG (reference sequence). This CDR3 is CAWSAQPSTDTQYF. The CDR3 nucleotides are TGTGCCTGGAGCGCCCAGCCTAGCACAGATACGCAGTATTTT.

A few counts support this clonotype. This sequence joins TRBV30 and TRBJ1-6; 9 bases agree with TRBD1. CDR3 length: 15 residues. Germline trimming cut 1 base from V and 7 bases from J; bases unmatched to any gene: 5. Per germline, CDR1 GTSNPN and CDR2 SVGIG (reference sequence). The CDR3 DNA reads as TGTGCCTGGAGTGGAACCGGGACAGGGAATTCACCCCTCCACTTT. Its protein is CAWSGTGTGNSPLHF.

To note about this clonotype: A much bigger clone sits one base away, suggesting this may be a read error. V is TRBV5-6 and J is TRBJ2-6; D may be TRBD2 (6 bases). Germline lookup yields CDR1 SGHDT and CDR2 YYEEEE. V was clipped by 4 bases and J by 3 bases, with 8 bases between them. The CDR3 totals 14 residues. The CDR3 coding sequence is TGTGCCAGCAGCGGAGGGGTTGGGGCCAACGTCCTGACTTTC. Amino acid sequence: CASSGGVGANVLTF.

This clonotype was counted only a few times. V usage is TRBV13 and J usage is TRBJ2-1; no clear D gene. Between the trimmed V and J ends, which lost 4 bases and 1 base, there was a span of 11 bases. CDR1 is PRHDT, CDR2 FYEKMQ, per germline (reference sequence). This CDR3 has 15 amino acids. CDR3 region: CASSWGLGSYNEQFF. The CDR3 DNA reads TGTGCCAGCAGCTGGGGTCTAGGATCCTACAATGAGCAGTTCTTC.

This chain links TRBV27 with TRBJ1-1, with TRBD1 as a possible D gene (6 bases). The CDR3 is made up of 15 amino acids. Germline CDR1 MNHEY, CDR2 SMNVEV (reference sequence). V lost 0 bases, J lost 4 bases, and 12 bases lay in between. The CDR3 DNA follows: TGTGCCAGCAGTTTATCTCCGACAGGAGGCACTGAAGCTTTCTTT. This encodes CASSLSPTGGTEAFF.

This clonotype was seen many times. The rearrangement links TRBV7-9 to TRBJ2-7; D gene ambiguous. The germline V and J ends were trimmed by 5 bases and 0 bases, with 11 bases remaining between them. Per germline, CDR1 SEHNR and CDR2 FQNEAQ (reference sequence). The CDR3 length is 14 residues. CDR3 region: CASSPAESSYEQYF. In DNA form, the CDR3 reads TGTGCCAGCAGCCCGGCGGAGAGCTCCTACGAGCAGTACTTC.